This T cell receptor (beta chain) was sequenced in a study of T cells after yellow fever vaccination. Study in general: It was SMART-Seq v4 Ultra Low Input that prepared the fractions with low cell numbers.

Conversion of TCR transcripts into cDNA relied on 5'RACE template switching, which added a universal primer site and UMIs. MiXCR, applied by TCRdb to the 5' RACE reads, yields one record per CDR3 protein. The sample carries 250,000 or so distinct CDR3 sequences, approximately 6.8% recorded once. A few counts support this clonotype. Its antigen is as yet unknown. Germline-derived CDR1 and CDR2 are SGHTA and FQGNSA. V trimming: 6 bases; J trimming: 3 bases; junction bases outside the gene matches: 6. CDR3 size: 16 residues. Overall study findings and caveats: A small share of clonotypes appeared in both CD4 and CD8 compartments. Though weaker, the secondary response peaked faster, on day 5 versus 15.

The chain combines TRBV7-2 with TRBJ2-5; 14 bases fit TRBD2. This sequence originates from a man aged 25 to 40 who received the YFV17D yellow fever vaccine. The sample here was CD4+ T cells sorted from PBMCs, taken on the day of the yellow fever booster vaccination. CDR3 in amino acids: CASRKMGLAGEETQYF. In DNA, the CDR3 is TGTGCCAGCAGAAAAATGGGACTAGCGGGAGAAGAGACCCAGTACTTC.